The clone carrying this T cell receptor beta chain is medium-sized in the sample. The antigen is undetermined. Germline CDR1 MNHEY, CDR2 SVGEGT. The CDR3 has 14 amino acids. V was clipped by 5 bases and J by 5 bases, with 13 bases between them. The data are from a study of spatial heterogeneity in lung cancer. Study background: The correlation between TCR transcript counts in tumor regions and a T cell module score from matched bulk RNA-seq was strong.

Study-wide results and limits: The numbers of ubiquitous and regional expanded TCRs correlated with ubiquitous and regional nonsynonymous mutations, respectively. Tumor mutation counts were tracked by expanded intratumoral alpha and beta TCR counts.

Indicated time point: sample taken at primary tumor resection. Unsorted whole RNA of tumor, nontumor lung or frozen PBMC was sequenced. TCRdb recomputed calls from the 5' RACE reads with MiXCR, one row per CDR3 protein. The data contain some 10,000 distinct CDR3 sequences, 5.5% to 7.5% of them singletons. The receptor comes from a female donor with early-stage non-small cell lung cancer. This chain links TRBV6-2 or TRBV6-3 with TRBJ2-1; no clear D. The input for sequencing was lung tumor tissue, taken at surgery. CDR3 nucleotide sequence: TGTGCCAGCAGTACCCGCGCGTCCCACAATGAGCAGTTCTTC. Translated, it gives CASSTRASHNEQFF.